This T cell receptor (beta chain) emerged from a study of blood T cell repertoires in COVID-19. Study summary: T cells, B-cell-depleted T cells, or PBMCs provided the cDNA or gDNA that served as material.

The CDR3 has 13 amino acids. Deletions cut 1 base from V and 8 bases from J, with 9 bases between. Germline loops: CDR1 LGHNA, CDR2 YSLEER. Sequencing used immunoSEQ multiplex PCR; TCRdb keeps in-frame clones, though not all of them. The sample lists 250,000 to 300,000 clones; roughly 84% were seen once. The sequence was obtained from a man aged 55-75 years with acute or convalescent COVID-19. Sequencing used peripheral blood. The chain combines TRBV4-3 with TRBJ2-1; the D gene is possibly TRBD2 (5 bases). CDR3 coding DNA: TGCGCCAGCAGCCAAGCCCTAGCCGATGAGCAGTTCTTC. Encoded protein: CASSQALADEQFF.